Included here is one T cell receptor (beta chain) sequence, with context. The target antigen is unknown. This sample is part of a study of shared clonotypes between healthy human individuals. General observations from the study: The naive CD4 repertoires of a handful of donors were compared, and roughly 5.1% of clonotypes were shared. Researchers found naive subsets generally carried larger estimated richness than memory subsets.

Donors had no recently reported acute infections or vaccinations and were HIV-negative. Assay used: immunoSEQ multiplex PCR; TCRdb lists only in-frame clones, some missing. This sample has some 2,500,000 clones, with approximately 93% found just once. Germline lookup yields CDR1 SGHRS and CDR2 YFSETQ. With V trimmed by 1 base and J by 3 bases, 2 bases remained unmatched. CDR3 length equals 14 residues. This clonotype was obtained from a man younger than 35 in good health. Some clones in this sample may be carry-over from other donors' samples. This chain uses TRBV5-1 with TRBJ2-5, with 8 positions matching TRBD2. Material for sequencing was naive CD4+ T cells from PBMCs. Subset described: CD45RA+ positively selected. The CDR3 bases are TGCGCCAGCAGCTTGTTGACTAGCGAAGAGACCCAGTACTTC. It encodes CASSLLTSEETQYF.